This passage covers 13 T cell receptor beta chains from one sample sequenced in a study of T cell repertoires in cytomegalovirus infection. TCRdb called the reads again in MiXCR, with one record for every CDR3 protein. This table holds more than 500,000 distinct CDR3 sequences, 15% to 20% found once. The specimen was CD8+ T cells from PBMCs. The receptors were sampled from a human donor in good health (CMV status not recorded). Some clones in this sample may be carry-over from other donors' samples.

This clonotype was observed a handful of times. This sequence joins TRBV5-1 and TRBJ2-7; D perhaps matches TRBD1 (5 bases). From germline, CDR1 is SGHRS and CDR2 YFSETQ. This CDR3 contains 12 residues. The V end was cut by 1 base, the J end by 6 bases, with 8 bases between. For the CDR3, the DNA is TGCGCCAGCAGCTTGTCAGGGATCGAGCAGTACTTC. Translated, it gives CASSLSGIEQYF.

In its sample, this clonotype was seen many times. This chain connects TRBV7-6 to TRBJ2-1, with 12 bases fitting TRBD2. Trimming at V came to 1 base and at J to 9 bases, leaving 4 bases not matched to a gene. Per the germline V gene, CDR1 is SGHVS and CDR2 is FNYEAQ. CDR3 length: 15 residues. The CDR3 protein is CASSLGGLAGLEQFF. The CDR3 nucleotides read TGTGCCAGCAGCTTAGGCGGACTAGCGGGACTTGAGCAGTTCTTC.

This clonotype came up a few times. The J gene is TRBJ2-1, the V gene TRBV7-6; 8 bases are a match to TRBD2. V was pared by 5 bases and J by 2 bases, with 8 bases of the junction left unmatched. CDR3 length: 16 amino acids. Germline CDR1 and CDR2: SGHVS and FNYEAQ. The CDR3 DNA reads TGTGCCAGCAGCCTTTTAGCGGGGTCCCCCTACAATGAGCAGTTCTTC. It yields the protein CASSLLAGSPYNEQFF.

This clonotype has at least ten counts. The V call is TRBV29-1, the J call TRBJ1-4; D possibly corresponds to TRBD1 (5 bases). CDR3 size: 13 residues. Germline CDR1 SQVTM, CDR2 ANQGSEA. V lost 2 bases to trimming and J lost 6 bases, with 10 bases between them. The CDR3 region is CSVESEGDEKLFF. CDR3 nucleotide sequence: TGCAGCGTTGAATCTGAAGGGGATGAAAAACTGTTTTTT.

This clonotype turned up a few times. The chain uses TRBV10-3 and TRBJ2-2; D call uncertain. The V end was cut by 4 bases, the J end by 1 base, with 25 bases between. The CDR3 runs 20 residues. The V gene's germline CDR1 is ENHRY and CDR2 SYGVKD. CDR3 DNA sequence: TGTGCCATCAGTGGAGGTCGGTCGAACCCCCCCACGTTGAACACCGGGGAGCTGTTTTTT. It encodes CAISGGRSNPPTLNTGELFF.

This clonotype has only a few counts. The J gene is TRBJ1-3, the V gene TRBV7-9, with TRBD1 as a possible D gene (5 bases). CDR1 SEHNR and CDR2 FQNEAQ come from the germline V gene (reference sequence). This CDR3 contains 17 residues. The V end was cut by 4 bases, the J end by 6 bases, with 22 bases between. CDR3 sequence reads: CASSSSPPGLRENTIYF. Written as DNA, the CDR3 is TGTGCCAGCAGCTCATCTCCTCCGGGACTCCGGGAAAACACCATATATTTT.

This clonotype was seen more than once but under ten times. This chain links TRBV5-4 with TRBJ1-6; no clear D. Germline values: CDR1 SGHNT, CDR2 YYREEE (reference sequence). The V gene lost 4 bases and the J gene lost 0 bases, with 11 bases spanning the gap. The CDR3 runs 16 residues. The CDR3 region has the DNA TGTGCCAGCAGCCGAGACCGGAGCTCCTATAATTCACCCCTCCACTTT. Amino acid sequence: CASSRDRSSYNSPLHF.

In this sample, this clonotype turned up a few times. The rearrangement joins TRBV4-1 to TRBJ2-3, with 8 bases identical to TRBD2. There are 15 residues in the CDR3. Germline V gene data show CDR1 as MGHRA and CDR2 as YSYEKL. V gave up 2 bases and J gave up 5 bases; unmatched junction bases: 6. The CDR3 DNA reads as TGCGCCAGCAGCCAATCGGGACTAGTCCTAGATACGCAGTATTTT. This sequence encodes CASSQSGLVLDTQYF.

The genes are TRBV7-9 and TRBJ1-2; the D is unclear. CDR1 and CDR2 (germline): SEHNR, FQNEAQ (reference sequence). Trimming removed 5 bases at V and 0 bases at J, with 7 bases between. The CDR3 has 13 residues. CDR3 residues: CASSVEANYGYTF. The CDR3 DNA reads TGTGCCAGCAGCGTGGAAGCTAACTATGGCTACACCTTC.

The CDR3 coding sequence is TGTGCCAGCAGCCCTGGGGGGACAGGGATCTCGGAGGAGCTGTTTTTT. Protein: CASSPGGTGISEELFF. V and J are TRBV7-9 and TRBJ2-2, with TRBD1 matching 9 bases. Germline loops: CDR1 SEHNR, CDR2 FQNEAQ (reference sequence). This CDR3 spans 16 amino acids. V shed 5 bases and J 10 bases; nucleotides not matched to a gene: 14. The whole variable domain, remainder taken from reference TRBV7-9 and TRBJ2-2, is DTGVSQNPRHKITKRGQNVTFRCDPISEHNRLYWYRQTLGQGPEFLTYFQNEAQLEKSRLLSDRFSAERPKGSFSTLEIQRTEQGDSAMYLCASSPGGTGISEELFFGEGSRLTVL.

This clonotype has a handful of counts. V and J are TRBV7-9 and TRBJ2-1; D remains unclear. Germline CDR1 reads SEHNR; CDR2 reads FQNEAQ (reference sequence). This CDR3 is built from 16 residues. Trimming took 6 bases from V and 0 from J, leaving 15 bases between them. CDR3 bases: TGTGCCAGCAGAACGCGAGACAACAGCTCCTACAATGAGCAGTTCTTC. Protein product: CASRTRDNSSYNEQFF. Filled out from reference TRBV7-9 and TRBJ2-1, the complete variable domain reads DTGVSQNPRHKITKRGQNVTFRCDPISEHNRLYWYRQTLGQGPEFLTYFQNEAQLEKSRLLSDRFSAERPKGSFSTLEIQRTEQGDSAMYLCASRTRDNSSYNEQFFGPGTRLTVL.

The chain employs TRBV5-1 and TRBJ1-1; no clear D gene. Per germline, CDR1 SGHRS and CDR2 YFSETQ. The CDR3 has 13 amino acids. V lost 1 base and J 6 bases, leaving 10 bases between the germline ends. In DNA, the CDR3 is TGCGCCAGCAGCTTGAGCGGGATGCCTGAAGCTTTCTTT. Its protein is CASSLSGMPEAFF.

CDR3 sequence reads: CASSVEASYEQYF. In DNA form, the CDR3 reads TGTGCCAGCAGCGTAGAAGCATCCTACGAGCAGTACTTC. The chain combines TRBV9 with TRBJ2-7, with unresolved D. CDR3 size: 13 residues. V shed 0 bases and J shed 1 base, with 5 bases lying between them. CDR1 is SGDLS, CDR2 YYNGEE, per germline. Variable domain in full (rest from reference TRBV9 and TRBJ2-7): DSGVTQTPKHLITATGQRVTLRCSPRSGDLSVYWYQQSLDQGLQFLIQYYNGEERAKGNILERFSAQQFPDLHSELNLSSLELGDSALYFCASSVEASYEQYFGPGTRLTVT.